Following are 4 T cell receptor beta chains from one sample sequenced in a study of tumor-infiltrating lymphocytes in primary liver carcinoma. Germline DNA was also extracted, and blood RNA was taken from unsorted whole blood. A constant-region primer served to make TCR beta cDNA from about 0.45 ug total RNA. Modified slightly, ARM-PCR produced TCR beta libraries over three nested multiplex PCR rounds. Both of the initial two PCR rounds ran for roughly 10 cycles and employed TRBV1-TRBV30 forward primers alongside a C-beta reverse primer. TCRdb redid the calling of the multiplex PCR reads with MiXCR, one entry per CDR3 protein. The sample includes approximately 330,000 distinct CDR3 sequences, approximately 64% of them seen just once. Sequencing was carried out using peripheral blood. The receptor source for this set is a man aged 40-49 years with primary liver carcinoma and hepatitis B virus infection.

The CDR3 sequence: CASSPSVSGSEQYF. The CDR3 region has the DNA TGTGCCAGCAGCCCCTCAGTTAGCGGGAGCGAGCAGTACTTC. J is TRBJ2-7 and V is TRBV7-9, with 9 bases matching TRBD2. CDR3 size: 14 residues. V shed 5 bases, J shed 6 bases, and the junction held 8 bases outside the gene matches. CDR1 is SEHNR, CDR2 FQNEAQ, per germline (reference sequence).

The CDR3 reads CASSHKGGSKQYF. CDR3 nucleotide sequence: TGTGCCAGCAGCCACAAGGGGGGTTCCAAGCAGTACTTC. The chain employs TRBV11-2 and TRBJ2-7, with D possibly called TRBD1 or TRBD2 (6 bases each). CDR1 is SGHAT, CDR2 FQNNGV, per germline. Trimming removed 5 bases from V and 8 bases from J, with 16 bases in between. The CDR3 runs 13 residues. Using reference TRBV11-2 and TRBJ2-7 for the parts outside the CDR3, the full variable domain is EAGVAQSPRYKIIEKRQSVAFWCNPISGHATLYWYQQILGQGPKLLIQFQNNGVVDDSQLPKDRFSAERLKGVDSTLKIQPAKLEDSAVYLCASSHKGGSKQYFGPGTRLTVT.

The chain carries TRBV28 and TRBJ1-1; the D gene is possibly TRBD1 (5 bases). The CDR3 contains 12 residues. Germline V CDR1 and CDR2: MDHEN, SYDVKM. CDR3: CVTIRDNTEAFF. The CDR3 region has the DNA TGTGTCACCATCAGGGATAACACTGAAGCTTTCTTT.

A word on this clonotype: Compared with germline, one end of the junction differs, possibly owing to a read error. V usage is TRBV30 and J usage is TRBJ1-1; D gene uncertain. CDR1 GTSNPN and CDR2 SVGIG come from the germline V gene (reference sequence). The CDR3 consists of 11 residues. The chain's CDR3 is CACSGSTEAFF. The CDR3, as DNA: TGTGCCTGTAGTGGGTCCACTGAAGCTTTCTTT. The variable domain in full, with the rest retrieved from reference TRBV30 and TRBJ1-1, is SQTIHQWPATLVQPVGSPLSLECTVEGTSNPNLYWYRQAAGRGLQLLFYSVGIGQISSEVPQNLSASRPQDRQFILSSKKLLLSDSGFYLCACSGSTEAFFGQGTRLTVV.